This record concerns one TCR beta chain sequence. Assay used: immunoSEQ multiplex PCR; TCRdb lists only in-frame clones, some missing. Of about 430,000 clones listed, more than 80% were seen once; the top ten hold about 1.1%. Categorization into cohorts depended on clinical history that participants reported. These data belong to a study of blood T cell repertoires in COVID-19. Across the whole study: Sources were T cells, B-cell-depleted T cells, or PBMCs; the material itself was cDNA or gDNA.

Germline lookup yields CDR1 SGHRS and CDR2 YFSETQ. The junction had 7 bases not matched to a gene; V was cut back by 4 bases and J by 5 bases. CDR3 size: 15 residues. The chain employs TRBV5-1 and TRBJ2-1; TRBD1 matches at 9 bases. This clonotype was sampled from a man under 40 who had recovered from COVID-19. Specimen: PBMCs or T cells enriched from blood (not recorded which). The DNA for the CDR3 is TGCGCCAGCAGCCCTAACAGGGGGCCTAACAATGAGCAGTTCTTC. Protein product: CASSPNRGPNNEQFF.